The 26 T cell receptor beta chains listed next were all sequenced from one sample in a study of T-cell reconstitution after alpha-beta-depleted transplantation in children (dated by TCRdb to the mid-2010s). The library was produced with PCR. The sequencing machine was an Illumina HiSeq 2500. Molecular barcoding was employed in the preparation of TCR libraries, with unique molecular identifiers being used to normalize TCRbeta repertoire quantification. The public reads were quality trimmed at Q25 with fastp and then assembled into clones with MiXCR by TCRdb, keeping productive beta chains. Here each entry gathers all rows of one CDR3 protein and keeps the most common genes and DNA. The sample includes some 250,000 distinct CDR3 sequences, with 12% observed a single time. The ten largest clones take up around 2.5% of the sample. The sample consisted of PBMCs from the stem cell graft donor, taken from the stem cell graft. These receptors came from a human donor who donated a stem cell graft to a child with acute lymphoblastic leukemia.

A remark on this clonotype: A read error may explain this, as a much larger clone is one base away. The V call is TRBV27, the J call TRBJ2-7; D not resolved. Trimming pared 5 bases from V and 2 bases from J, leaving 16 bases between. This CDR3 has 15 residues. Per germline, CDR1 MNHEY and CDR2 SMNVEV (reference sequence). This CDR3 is CASSPPLGGAYEQYF. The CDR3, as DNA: TGTGCCAGCAGTCCCCCCTTGGGCGGTGCCTACGAGCAGTACTTC.

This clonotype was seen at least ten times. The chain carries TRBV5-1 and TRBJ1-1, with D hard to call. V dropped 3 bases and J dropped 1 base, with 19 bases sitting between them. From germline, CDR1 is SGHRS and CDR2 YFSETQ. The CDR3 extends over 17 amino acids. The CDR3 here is CASSSRTGGRRNTEAFF. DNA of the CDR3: TGCGCCAGCAGCTCCAGGACCGGTGGACGTCGGAACACTGAAGCTTTCTTT.

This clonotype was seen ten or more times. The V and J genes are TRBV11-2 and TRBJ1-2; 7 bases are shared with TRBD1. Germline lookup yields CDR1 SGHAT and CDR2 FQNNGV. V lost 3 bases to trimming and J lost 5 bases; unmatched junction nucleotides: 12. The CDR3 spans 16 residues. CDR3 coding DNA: TGTGCCAGCAGCTTCATGACAAGGAGCAGGGGGTATGGCTACACCTTC. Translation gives CASSFMTRSRGYGYTF.

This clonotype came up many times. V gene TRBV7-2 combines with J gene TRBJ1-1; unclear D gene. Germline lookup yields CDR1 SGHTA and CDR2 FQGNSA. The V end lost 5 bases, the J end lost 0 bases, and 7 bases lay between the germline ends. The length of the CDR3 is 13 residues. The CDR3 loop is CASSPVVNTEAFF. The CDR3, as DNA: TGTGCCAGCAGCCCCGTTGTGAACACTGAAGCTTTCTTT.

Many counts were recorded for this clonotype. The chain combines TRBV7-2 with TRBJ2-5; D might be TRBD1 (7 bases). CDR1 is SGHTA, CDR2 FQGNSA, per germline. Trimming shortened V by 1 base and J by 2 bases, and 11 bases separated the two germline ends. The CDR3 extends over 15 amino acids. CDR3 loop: CASSLVRGVQETQYF. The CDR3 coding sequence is TGTGCCAGCAGCTTAGTCAGGGGGGTTCAAGAGACCCAGTACTTC.

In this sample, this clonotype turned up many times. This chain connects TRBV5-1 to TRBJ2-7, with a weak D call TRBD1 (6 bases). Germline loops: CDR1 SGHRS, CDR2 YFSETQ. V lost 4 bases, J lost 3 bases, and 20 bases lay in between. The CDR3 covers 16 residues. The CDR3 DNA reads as TGCGCCAGCAGCCGGGTTGGGGGAGAGGGGGACTACGAGCAGTACTTC. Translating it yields CASSRVGGEGDYEQYF.

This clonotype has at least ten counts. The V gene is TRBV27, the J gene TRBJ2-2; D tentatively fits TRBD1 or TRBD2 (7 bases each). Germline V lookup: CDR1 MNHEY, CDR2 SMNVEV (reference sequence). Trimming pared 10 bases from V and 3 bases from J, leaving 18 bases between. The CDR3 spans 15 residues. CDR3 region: CATREGALDTGELFF. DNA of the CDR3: TGTGCCACCAGGGAGGGGGCGCTAGACACCGGGGAGCTGTTTTTT.

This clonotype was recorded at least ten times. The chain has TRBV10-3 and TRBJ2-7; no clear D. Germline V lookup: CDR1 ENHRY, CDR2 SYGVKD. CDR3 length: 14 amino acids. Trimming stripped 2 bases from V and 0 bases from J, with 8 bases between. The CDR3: CAISEGQSSYEQYF. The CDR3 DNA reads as TGTGCCATCAGTGAGGGTCAGAGCTCCTACGAGCAGTACTTC.

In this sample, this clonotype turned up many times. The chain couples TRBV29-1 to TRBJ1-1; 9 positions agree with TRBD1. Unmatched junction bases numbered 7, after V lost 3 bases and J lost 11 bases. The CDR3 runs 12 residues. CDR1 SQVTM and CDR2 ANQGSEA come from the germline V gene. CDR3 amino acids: CSVDGTGKGAFF. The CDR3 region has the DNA TGCAGCGTTGATGGGACAGGGAAGGGCGCTTTCTTT.

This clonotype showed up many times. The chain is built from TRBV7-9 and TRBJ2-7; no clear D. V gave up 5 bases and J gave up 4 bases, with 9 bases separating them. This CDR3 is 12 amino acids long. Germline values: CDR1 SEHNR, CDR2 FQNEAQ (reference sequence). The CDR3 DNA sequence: TGTGCCAGCAGCCCCGCCGGTTACGAGCAGTACTTC. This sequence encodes CASSPAGYEQYF.

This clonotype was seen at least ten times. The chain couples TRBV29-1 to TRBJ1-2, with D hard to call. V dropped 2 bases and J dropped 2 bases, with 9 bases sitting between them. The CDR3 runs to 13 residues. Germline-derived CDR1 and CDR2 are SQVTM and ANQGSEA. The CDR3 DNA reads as TGCAGCGTTGAAAGCTTTGGGAACTATGGCTACACCTTC. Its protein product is CSVESFGNYGYTF.

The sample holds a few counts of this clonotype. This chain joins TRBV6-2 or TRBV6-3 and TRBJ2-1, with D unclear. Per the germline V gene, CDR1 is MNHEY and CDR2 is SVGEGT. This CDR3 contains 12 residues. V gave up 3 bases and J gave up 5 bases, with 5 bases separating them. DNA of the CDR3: TGTGCCAGCAGTTATACTGACAATGAGCAGTTCTTC. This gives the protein CASSYTDNEQFF.

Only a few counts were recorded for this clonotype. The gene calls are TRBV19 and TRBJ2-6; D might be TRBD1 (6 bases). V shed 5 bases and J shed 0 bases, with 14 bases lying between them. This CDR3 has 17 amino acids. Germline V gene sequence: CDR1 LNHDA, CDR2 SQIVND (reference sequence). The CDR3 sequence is CASSPLDRSSGANVLTF. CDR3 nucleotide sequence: TGTGCCAGTAGTCCCCTCGACAGGAGCTCTGGGGCCAACGTCCTGACTTTC. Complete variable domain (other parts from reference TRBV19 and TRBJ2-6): DGGITQSPKYLFRKEGQNVTLSCEQNLNHDAMYWYRQDPGQGLRLIYYSQIVNDFQKGDIAEGYSVSREKKESFPLTVTSAQKNPTAFYLCASSPLDRSSGANVLTFGAGSRLTVL.

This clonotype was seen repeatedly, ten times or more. Here the CDR3 reads CAIGAAVYNEQFF. CDR3 coding DNA: TGTGCCATCGGGGCGGCAGTTTACAATGAGCAGTTCTTC. The chain links TRBV10-3 to TRBJ2-1, with D possibly matching TRBD1 (5 bases). The length of the CDR3 is 13 residues. With 8 bases removed from V and 4 bases from J, the gap between germline ends came to 12 bases. Per germline, CDR1 ENHRY and CDR2 SYGVKD.

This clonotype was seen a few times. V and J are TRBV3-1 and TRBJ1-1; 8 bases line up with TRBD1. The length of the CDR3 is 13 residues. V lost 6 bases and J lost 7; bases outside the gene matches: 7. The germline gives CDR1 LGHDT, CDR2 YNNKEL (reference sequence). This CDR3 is CASSRGQGGEAFF. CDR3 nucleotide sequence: TGTGCCAGCAGTAGAGGACAGGGAGGTGAAGCTTTCTTT.

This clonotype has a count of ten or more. CDR3 protein: CASSFPWAGTSYNEQFF. CDR3 coding DNA: TGTGCCAGCAGTTTCCCCTGGGCGGGAACTTCCTACAATGAGCAGTTCTTC. This chain uses TRBV28 with TRBJ2-1, with D possibly being TRBD2 (6 bases). Germline CDR1 reads MDHEN; CDR2 reads SYDVKM. V was cut by 3 bases and J by 1 base, with 16 bases left in between. The CDR3 contains 17 residues.

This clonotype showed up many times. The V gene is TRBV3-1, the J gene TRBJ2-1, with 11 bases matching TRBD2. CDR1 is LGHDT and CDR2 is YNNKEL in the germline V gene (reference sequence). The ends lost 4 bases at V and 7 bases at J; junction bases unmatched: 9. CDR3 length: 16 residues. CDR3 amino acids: CASSRPFSGRVNEQFF. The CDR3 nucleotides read TGTGCCAGCAGCCGACCTTTTAGCGGGAGGGTAAATGAGCAGTTCTTC.

The CDR3 region has the DNA TGCAGTGGGACGCACCAGGGGATCCCTAACACTGAAGCTTTCTTT. It encodes CSGTHQGIPNTEAFF. The chain is built from TRBV20-1 and TRBJ1-1, with D perhaps matching TRBD1 (6 bases). The CDR3 covers 15 residues. V dropped 7 bases and J dropped 2 bases, with 20 bases sitting between them. Germline V gene data show CDR1 as DFQATT and CDR2 as SNEGSKA (reference sequence).

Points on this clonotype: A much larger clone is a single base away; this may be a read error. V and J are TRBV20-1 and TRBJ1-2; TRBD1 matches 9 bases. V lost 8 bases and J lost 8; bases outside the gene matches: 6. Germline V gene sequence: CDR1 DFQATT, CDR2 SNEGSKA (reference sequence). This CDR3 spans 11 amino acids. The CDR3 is CSPGTGFGYTF. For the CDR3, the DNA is TGCAGTCCGGGGACAGGGTTCGGCTACACCTTC.

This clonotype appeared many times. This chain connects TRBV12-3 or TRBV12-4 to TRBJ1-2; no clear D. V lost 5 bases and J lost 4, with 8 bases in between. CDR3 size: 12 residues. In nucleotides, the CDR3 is TGTGCCAGCAGTGAGGGATCCTATGGCTACACCTTC. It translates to CASSEGSYGYTF.

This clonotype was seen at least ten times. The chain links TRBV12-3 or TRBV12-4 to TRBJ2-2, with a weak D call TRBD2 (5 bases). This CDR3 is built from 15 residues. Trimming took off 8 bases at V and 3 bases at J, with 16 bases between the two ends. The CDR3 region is CASSRSVDYTGELFF. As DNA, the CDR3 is TGTGCCAGCTCCCGATCGGTGGACTACACCGGGGAGCTGTTTTTT.

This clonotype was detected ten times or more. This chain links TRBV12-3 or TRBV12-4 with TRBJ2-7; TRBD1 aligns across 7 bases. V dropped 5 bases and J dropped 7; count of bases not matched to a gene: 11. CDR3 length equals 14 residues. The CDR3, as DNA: TGTGCCAGCAGTCACCGGGACAGCGAACGGGAGCAGTACTTC. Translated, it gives CASSHRDSEREQYF.

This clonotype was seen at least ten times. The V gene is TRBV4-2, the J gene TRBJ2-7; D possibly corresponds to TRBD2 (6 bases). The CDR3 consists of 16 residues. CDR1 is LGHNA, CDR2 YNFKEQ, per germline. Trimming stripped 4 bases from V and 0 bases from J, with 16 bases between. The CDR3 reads CASSLSGGEASYEQYF. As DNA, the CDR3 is TGTGCCAGCAGCCTGTCTGGTGGGGAGGCCTCCTACGAGCAGTACTTC.

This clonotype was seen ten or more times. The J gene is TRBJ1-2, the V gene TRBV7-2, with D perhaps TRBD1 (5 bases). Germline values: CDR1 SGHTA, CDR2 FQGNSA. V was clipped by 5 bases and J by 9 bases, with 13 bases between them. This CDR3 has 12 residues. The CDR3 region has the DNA TGTGCCAGCAGCCAGCCGGGGGGAAGCTACACCTTC. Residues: CASSQPGGSYTF.

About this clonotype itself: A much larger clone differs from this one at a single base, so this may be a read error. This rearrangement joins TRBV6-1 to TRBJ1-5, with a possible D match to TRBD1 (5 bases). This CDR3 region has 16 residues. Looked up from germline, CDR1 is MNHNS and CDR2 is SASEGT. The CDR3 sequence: CASSPQFEGSNPPQHF. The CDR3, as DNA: TGTGCCAGCAGTCCCCAGTTTGAGGGGAGCAATCCGCCCCAGCATTTT.

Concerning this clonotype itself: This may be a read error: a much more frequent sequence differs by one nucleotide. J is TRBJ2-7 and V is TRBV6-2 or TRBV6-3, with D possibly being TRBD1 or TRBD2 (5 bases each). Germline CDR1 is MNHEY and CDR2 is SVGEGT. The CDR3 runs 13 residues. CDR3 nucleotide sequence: TGTTCCAGCAGTGGCCAGGGACCCTACGAGCAGTACTTC. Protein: CSSSGQGPYEQYF.